This note documents a single TCR beta chain sequence. Gene and germline names: mouse. The CDR3 extends 4 residues past the end of the read, so its final part is completed from the germline J gene. This entry is derived from a study of CD8+ T cells in alopecia areata. Sorting of pooled cutaneous lymph node cells was based on CD4, CD8alpha, NKG2D, NKG2ACE and other markers. The CDR3 loop spans 16 amino acids. From germline, CDR1 is FNHDT and CDR2 SITEND (reference sequence). Trimming removed 2 bases from V and 2 bases from J; junction bases left unmatched: 4. Extraction of RNA preceded its reverse transcription into cDNA, which served as the sequencing template. Profiling relied on immunoSEQ multiplex PCR, and the TCRdb table lists in-frame clones only, not all of them. The sample yields 290,000 or so clones, without any singletons.

The chain carries TRBV19 and TRBJ2-1; the match to TRBD2 covers 10 bases. This clonotype originated in a C3H/HeJ mouse with alopecia areata. MHC haplotype of the mouse line: H2-k. Input material: CD4+ T cells sorted from a lymph node. The CDR3 sequence: CASSIGTGVYYAEQFF. The part of the CDR3 DNA that was read is TGTGCCAGCAGTATTGGGACTGGGGTCTACTATGCT.